The present entry profiles one TCR beta chain with its context. Antigen unknown. This sample was taken from a study of T cells after yellow fever vaccination. Overall study context: Fractions with few cells were prepared using SMART-Seq v4 Ultra Low Input. Overall study findings and caveats: Among primary-vaccination clones, most reappeared after the booster, at almost 98% for CD4 and approximately 88% for CD8. Bulk-population clonotypes that are abundant could appear as contaminants in FACS-sorted repertoires.

MiXCR, applied by TCRdb to the 5' RACE reads, yields one record per CDR3 protein. This table has about 330,000 distinct CDR3 sequences, around 8.1% appearing once. In germline, CDR1 is MNHEY, CDR2 SVGEGT. Trimming pared 10 bases from V and 2 bases from J, leaving 14 bases between. The CDR3 is 14 amino acids. This clonotype was obtained from a man between 18 and 35 years old who received the YFV17D yellow fever vaccine. This specimen consisted of PBMCs, obtained 45 days after the first yellow fever vaccination. V usage is TRBV6-2 or TRBV6-3 and J usage is TRBJ2-2, with D possibly TRBD1 on 6 matching bases. The CDR3 reads CATEPGQNTGELFF. The CDR3, as DNA: TGTGCCACCGAACCGGGACAAAACACCGGGGAGCTGTTTTTT.